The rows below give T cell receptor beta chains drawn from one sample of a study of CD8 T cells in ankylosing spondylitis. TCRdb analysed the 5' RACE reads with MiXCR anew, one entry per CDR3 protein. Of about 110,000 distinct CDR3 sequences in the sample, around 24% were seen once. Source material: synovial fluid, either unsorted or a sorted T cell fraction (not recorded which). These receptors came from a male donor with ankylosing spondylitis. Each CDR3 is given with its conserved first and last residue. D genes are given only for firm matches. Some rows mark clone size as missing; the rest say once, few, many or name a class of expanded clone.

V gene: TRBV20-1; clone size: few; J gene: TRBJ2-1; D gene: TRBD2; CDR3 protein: CSARASGDYNEQFF; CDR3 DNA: TGCAGTGCTAGAGCCAGCGGGGATTACAATGAGCAGTTCTTC
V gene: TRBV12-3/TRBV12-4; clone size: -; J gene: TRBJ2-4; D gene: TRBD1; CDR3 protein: CASTRTGAKNIQYF; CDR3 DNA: TGTGCCAGCACTCGGACAGGGGCCAAAAACATTCAGTACTTC
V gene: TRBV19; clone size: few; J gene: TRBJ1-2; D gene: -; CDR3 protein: CASSIGQTTLYGYTF; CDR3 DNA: TGTGCCAGTAGTATCGGACAGACAACCCTCTATGGCTACACCTTC
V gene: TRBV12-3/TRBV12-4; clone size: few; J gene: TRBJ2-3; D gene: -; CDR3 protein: CASSLSGVDTQYF; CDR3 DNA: TGTGCCAGCAGTTTATCGGGCGTGGATACGCAGTATTTT
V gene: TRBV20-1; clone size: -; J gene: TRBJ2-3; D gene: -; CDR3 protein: CSAQGLGTDTQYF; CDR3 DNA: TGCAGTGCTCAGGGGTTAGGTACAGATACGCAGTATTTT
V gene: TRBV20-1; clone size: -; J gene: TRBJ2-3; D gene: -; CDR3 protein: CCFWGHSRKTTYTQYF; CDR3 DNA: TGCTGTTTCTGGGGCCACTCGCGGAAGACCACGTATACGCAGTATTTT
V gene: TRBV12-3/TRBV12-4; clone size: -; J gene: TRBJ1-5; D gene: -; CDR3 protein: CASSLGLGQNQPQHF; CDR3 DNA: TGTGCCAGCAGTTTAGGGTTGGGCCAGAATCAGCCCCAGCATTTT
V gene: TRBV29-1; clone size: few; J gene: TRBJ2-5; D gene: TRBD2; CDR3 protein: CSTSSGRVGETQYF; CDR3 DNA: TGCAGTACGTCTAGCGGGAGGGTTGGAGAGACCCAGTACTTC
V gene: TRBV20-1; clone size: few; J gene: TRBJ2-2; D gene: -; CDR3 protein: CSAADRSNTGELFF; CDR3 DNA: TGCAGTGCCGCAGACAGGTCGAACACCGGGGAGCTGTTTTTT
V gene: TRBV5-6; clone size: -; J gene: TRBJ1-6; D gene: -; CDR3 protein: CASSLRRDSSYNSPLHF; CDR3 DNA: TGTGCCAGCAGCTTACGAAGAGACAGCTCCTATAATTCACCCCTCCACTTT
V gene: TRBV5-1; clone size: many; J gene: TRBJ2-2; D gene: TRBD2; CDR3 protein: CASRRLAGGTGELFF; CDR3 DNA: TGCGCCAGCAGGAGGCTAGCGGGAGGCACCGGGGAGCTGTTTTTT
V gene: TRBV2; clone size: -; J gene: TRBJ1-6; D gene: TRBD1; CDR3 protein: CASRAGTGAINSPLHF; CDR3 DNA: TGTGCCAGCAGGGCCGGGACAGGAGCCATTAATTCACCCCTCCACTTT
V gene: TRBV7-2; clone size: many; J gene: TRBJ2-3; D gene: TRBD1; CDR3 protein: CASSLKSGGSFTDTQYF; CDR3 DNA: TGTGCCAGCAGCTTAAAGTCAGGGGGCAGCTTCACGGATACGCAGTATTTT
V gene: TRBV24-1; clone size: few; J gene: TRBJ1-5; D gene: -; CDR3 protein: CATSDRQVDQPQHF; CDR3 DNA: TGTGCCACCAGTGACCGACAGGTAGATCAGCCCCAGCATTTT
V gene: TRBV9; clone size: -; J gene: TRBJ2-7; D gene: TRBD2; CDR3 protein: CASSVQVRTSGSLNEQYF; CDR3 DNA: TGTGCCAGCAGCGTCCAGGTCCGGACTAGCGGGAGTCTCAACGAGCAGTACTTC
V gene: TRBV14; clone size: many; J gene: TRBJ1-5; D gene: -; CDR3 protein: CASSQERGTPQHF; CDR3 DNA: TGTGCCAGCAGCCAAGAAAGGGGAACGCCCCAGCATTTT
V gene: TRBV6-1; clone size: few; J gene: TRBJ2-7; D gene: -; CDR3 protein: CASSFDPAAHFGEQYF; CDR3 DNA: TGTGCCAGCAGCTTCGATCCGGCAGCTCATTTTGGCGAGCAGTACTTC
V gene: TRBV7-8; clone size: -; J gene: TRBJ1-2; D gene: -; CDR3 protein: CASSRSVPYGYTF; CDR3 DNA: TGTGCCAGCAGCCGGTCCGTCCCATATGGCTACACCTTC
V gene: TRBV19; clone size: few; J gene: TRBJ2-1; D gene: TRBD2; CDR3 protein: CASSISGRRDEQFF; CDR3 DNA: TGTGCCAGTAGTATCAGCGGGAGGAGGGATGAGCAGTTCTTC
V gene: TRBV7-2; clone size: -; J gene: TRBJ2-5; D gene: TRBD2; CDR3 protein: CASSKLAGETQYF; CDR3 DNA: TGTGCCAGCAGCAAACTAGCGGGGGAGACCCAGTACTTC
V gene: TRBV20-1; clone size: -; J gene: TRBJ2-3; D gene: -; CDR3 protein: CSARDQGSDTQYF; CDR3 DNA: TGCAGTGCTAGAGATCAGGGTTCAGATACGCAGTATTTT
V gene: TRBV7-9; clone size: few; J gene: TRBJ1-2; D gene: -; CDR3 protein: CASTRSPGFYGYTF; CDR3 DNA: TGTGCCAGCACCAGGTCTCCAGGTTTCTATGGCTACACCTTC
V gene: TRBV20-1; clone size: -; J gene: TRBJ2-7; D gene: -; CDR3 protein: CSARDRVQGYEQYF; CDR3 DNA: TGCAGTGCTAGAGATCGAGTACAGGGCTACGAGCAGTACTTC
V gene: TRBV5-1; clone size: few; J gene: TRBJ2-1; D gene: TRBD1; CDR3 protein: CASSLEARGTDEQFF; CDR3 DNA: TGCGCCAGCAGCTTGGAGGCCAGGGGGACGGATGAGCAGTTCTTC
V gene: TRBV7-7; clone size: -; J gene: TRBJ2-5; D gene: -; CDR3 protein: CASSTTPQETQYF; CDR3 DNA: TGTGCCAGCAGCACTACCCCCCAAGAGACCCAGTACTTC
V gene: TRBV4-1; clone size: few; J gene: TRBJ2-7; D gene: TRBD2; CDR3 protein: CASSFKWGGNEQYF; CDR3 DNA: TGCGCCAGCAGCTTCAAATGGGGAGGGAACGAGCAGTACTTC
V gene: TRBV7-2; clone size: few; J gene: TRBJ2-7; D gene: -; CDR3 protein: CASTLDGAILEQYF; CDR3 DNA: TGTGCCAGCACTCTAGACGGGGCTATTCTCGAGCAGTACTTC
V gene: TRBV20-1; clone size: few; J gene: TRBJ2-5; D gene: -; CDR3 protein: CSARRGLQETQYF; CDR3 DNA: TGCAGTGCTAGAAGGGGACTTCAAGAGACCCAGTACTTC
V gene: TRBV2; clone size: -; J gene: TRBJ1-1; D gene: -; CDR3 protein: CASSGLGRGTEAFF; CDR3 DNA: TGTGCCAGCAGTGGCCTCGGAAGGGGCACTGAAGCTTTCTTT
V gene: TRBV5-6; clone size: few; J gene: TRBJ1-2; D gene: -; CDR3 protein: CASSYQTEYGYTF; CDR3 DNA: TGTGCCAGCAGCTACCAGACAGAATATGGCTACACCTTC
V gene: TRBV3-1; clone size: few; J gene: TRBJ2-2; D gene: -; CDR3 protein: CASSPREELFF; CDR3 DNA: TGTGCCAGCAGCCCCCGTGAAGAGCTGTTTTTT
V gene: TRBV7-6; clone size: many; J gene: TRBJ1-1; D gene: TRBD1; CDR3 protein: CASSATGGTEAFF; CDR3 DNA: TGTGCCAGCAGCGCAACAGGGGGAACTGAAGCTTTCTTT
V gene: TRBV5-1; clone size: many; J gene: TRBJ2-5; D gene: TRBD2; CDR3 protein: CASSRTRLEEETQYF; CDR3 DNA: TGCGCCAGCAGCCGGACTAGACTTGAAGAAGAGACCCAGTACTTC
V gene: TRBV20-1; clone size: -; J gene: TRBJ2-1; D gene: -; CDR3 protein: CSAQRRTVYNEQFF; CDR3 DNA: TGCAGTGCGCAGAGGAGGACTGTCTACAATGAGCAGTTCTTC
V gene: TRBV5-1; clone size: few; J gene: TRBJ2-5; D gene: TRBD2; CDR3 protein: CASSLGSGETQYF; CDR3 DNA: TGCGCCAGCAGCTTGGGTAGCGGGGAGACCCAGTACTTC
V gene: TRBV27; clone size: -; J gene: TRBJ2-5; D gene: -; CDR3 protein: CASSFLGDRKETQYF; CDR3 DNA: TGTGCCAGCAGTTTCTTAGGCGACAGGAAAGAGACCCAGTACTTC
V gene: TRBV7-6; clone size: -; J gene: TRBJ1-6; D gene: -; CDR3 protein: CASSPTHNPNSPLHF; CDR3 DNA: TGTGCCAGCAGTCCGACTCACAACCCAAATTCACCCCTCCACTTT
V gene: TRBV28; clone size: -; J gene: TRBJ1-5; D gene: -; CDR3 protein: CASSPTGAANQPQHF; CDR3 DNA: TGTGCCAGCAGCCCCACTGGGGCCGCCAATCAGCCCCAGCATTTT